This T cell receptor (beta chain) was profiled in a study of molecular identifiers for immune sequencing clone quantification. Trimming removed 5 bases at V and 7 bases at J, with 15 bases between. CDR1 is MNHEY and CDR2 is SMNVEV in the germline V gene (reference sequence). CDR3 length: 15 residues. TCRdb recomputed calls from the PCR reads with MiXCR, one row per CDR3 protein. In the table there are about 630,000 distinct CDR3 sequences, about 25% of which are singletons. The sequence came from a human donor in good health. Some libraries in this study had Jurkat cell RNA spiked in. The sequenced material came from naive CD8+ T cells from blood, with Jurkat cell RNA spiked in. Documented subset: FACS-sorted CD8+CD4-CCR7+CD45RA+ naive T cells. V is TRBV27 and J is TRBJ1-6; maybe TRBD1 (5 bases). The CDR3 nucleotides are TGTGCCAGCAGTCGAACGGGGGGGTCCAATTCACCCCTCCACTTT. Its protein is CASSRTGGSNSPLHF.